The 21 T cell receptor beta chains below come from one sample, sequenced in a study of blood T cell repertoires in COVID-19. Only in-frame clones appear in the TCRdb table, and some are missing; sequencing was by immunoSEQ multiplex PCR. The sample carries a few hundred thousand clones, around 89% recorded once. Sample: peripheral blood. Receptors were obtained from a man aged 55-75 years who had recovered from COVID-19.

This clone was seen only a few times. The chain is built from TRBV5-1 and TRBJ1-6; D is ambiguous. Germline loops: CDR1 SGHRS, CDR2 YFSETQ. V was clipped by 3 bases and J by 6 bases, with 10 bases between them. The CDR3 extends over 14 amino acids. The CDR3 DNA is TGCGCCAGCAGCTCTAACCGCCTTAATTCACCCCTCCACTTT. This gives the protein CASSSNRLNSPLHF.

The genes are TRBV19 and TRBJ2-3; TRBD1 matches at 7 bases. The CDR3 sequence is 14 residues long. V dropped 3 bases and J dropped 2; count of bases not matched to a gene: 2. Germline V CDR1 and CDR2: LNHDA, SQIVND (reference sequence). CDR3 in amino acids: CASSIGTATDTQYF. The CDR3 DNA follows: TGTGCCAGTAGTATTGGGACAGCCACAGATACGCAGTATTTT.

J is TRBJ2-5 and V is TRBV18, with D possibly being TRBD1 (6 bases). Germline V gene sequence: CDR1 KGHSH, CDR2 LQKENI. V gave up 2 bases and J gave up 3 bases, with 10 bases separating them. The CDR3 contains 14 residues. CDR3 coding DNA: TGTGCCAGCTCACCATTACCAGGGGAAGAGACCCAGTACTTC. Translating gives CASSPLPGEETQYF.

V is TRBV7-2 and J is TRBJ1-4; tentatively, D is TRBD1 (6 bases). CDR3 size: 16 residues. Germline V gene data show CDR1 as SGHTA and CDR2 as FQGNSA. Trimming cost V 4 bases and J 5 bases, with 17 bases left between them. The CDR3 is CASSSIPDSPNEKLFF. DNA of the CDR3: TGTGCCAGCAGCTCAATACCGGACAGCCCCAATGAAAAACTGTTTTTT.

V gene TRBV7-3 combines with J gene TRBJ2-3; 7 bases match TRBD2. In germline, CDR1 is SGHTA, CDR2 FQGTGA. The CDR3 loop spans 15 amino acids. V shed 4 bases and J 2 bases; nucleotides not matched to a gene: 6. CDR3 DNA sequence: TGTGCCAGCAGCTCCACGGGACTAACCACAGATACGCAGTATTTT. Protein sequence: CASSSTGLTTDTQYF.

J is TRBJ2-3 and V is TRBV5-1; 11 bases match TRBD2. The CDR3 is 15 residues long. Per germline, CDR1 SGHRS and CDR2 YFSETQ. V trimming: 5 bases; J trimming: 4 bases; junction bases outside the gene matches: 6. The CDR3 DNA follows: TGCGCCAGCAGATCTAGCGGGGGGAGCGCAGATACGCAGTATTTT. Encoded protein: CASRSSGGSADTQYF.

The V call is TRBV19, the J call TRBJ1-5; no reliable D call. V was trimmed by 4 bases and J by 0 bases, leaving 13 bases between them. The germline gives CDR1 LNHDA, CDR2 SQIVND (reference sequence). The CDR3 is 16 residues long. Here the CDR3 reads CASSREGLASNQPQHF. CDR3 nucleotide sequence: TGTGCCAGTAGTAGAGAGGGTCTAGCTAGCAATCAGCCCCAGCATTTT.

V gene TRBV19 combines with J gene TRBJ2-6; TRBD1 agrees at 8 bases. The V and J ends lost 4 bases and 3 bases, in that order; junction bases with no gene match: 5. This CDR3 spans 16 amino acids. Germline-derived CDR1 and CDR2 are LNHDA and SQIVND (reference sequence). CDR3 bases: TGTGCCAGTAGTAAGGACAGGGTCTTTGGGGCCAACGTCCTGACTTTC. It encodes CASSKDRVFGANVLTF.

This chain links TRBV3-1 (or the pseudogene TRBV3-2) with TRBJ2-2; maybe TRBD2 (7 bases). The CDR3 length is 17 residues. CDR1 LGHDT and CDR2 YNNKEL come from the germline V gene (reference sequence). Trimming removed 0 bases at V and 4 bases at J, with 15 bases between. CDR3 nucleotide sequence: TGTGCCAGCAGCCAAGATGGGTTGGGGGGGCGCACCGGGGAGCTGTTTTTT. Translating gives CASSQDGLGGRTGELFF.

The chain recombines TRBV7-8 with TRBJ1-3, with D perhaps TRBD1 (6 bases). In germline, CDR1 is SGHVS, CDR2 FQNEAQ. The CDR3 runs 16 residues. Deletions cut 1 base from V and 0 bases from J, with 10 bases between. The CDR3 bases are TGTGCCAGCAGCTTAGGGGGGCCCGGCTCTGGAAACACCATATATTTT. Translation: CASSLGGPGSGNTIYF.

The V gene is TRBV7-2, the J gene TRBJ1-5, with 7 bases fitting TRBD1. Germline lookup yields CDR1 SGHTA and CDR2 FQGNSA. The CDR3 loop spans 17 amino acids. The junction had 10 bases not matched to a gene; V was cut back by 5 bases and J by 0 bases. DNA for the CDR3: TGTGCCAGCAGCCCGCGGACAGGAAGTATTAGCAATCAGCCCCAGCATTTT. Protein product: CASSPRTGSISNQPQHF.

The chain carries TRBV12-3 or TRBV12-4 and TRBJ2-5, with D possibly matching TRBD2 (6 bases). V lost 5 bases to trimming and J lost 5 bases, with 12 bases between them. The CDR3 has 13 residues. The chain's CDR3 is CASSPQAGETQYF. CDR3 bases: TGTGCCAGCAGTCCACAGGCGGGGGAGACCCAGTACTTC.

The count of this clone is one. The chain couples TRBV25-1 to TRBJ2-2; 13 positions agree with TRBD2. This CDR3 spans 16 amino acids. The germline V gene encodes CDR1 MGHDK and CDR2 SYGVNS. Trimming cost V 3 bases and J 5 bases; bases outside gene matches: 3. CDR3 protein: CASSDGLAGATGELFF. The CDR3 nucleotides read TGTGCCAGCAGTGACGGACTAGCGGGGGCTACCGGGGAGCTGTTTTTT.

V usage is TRBV7-8 and J usage is TRBJ2-7; 13 nucleotides match TRBD2. CDR1 is SGHVS, CDR2 FQNEAQ, per germline. This CDR3 spans 15 amino acids. V lost 5 bases to trimming and J lost 4 bases; unmatched junction nucleotides: 5. CDR3 sequence (DNA): TGTGCCAGCAGCGGATCGACTAGCGGGGGGTACGAGCAGTACTTC. Translated: CASSGSTSGGYEQYF.

This clone was counted between two and nine times. The chain is built from TRBV6-2 or TRBV6-3 and TRBJ2-6; 8 bases fit TRBD1. CDR1 is MNHEY and CDR2 is SVGEGT in the germline V gene. With 5 bases clipped from V and 0 bases from J, the junction kept 12 bases outside the gene matches. The CDR3 extends over 19 amino acids. CDR3 coding DNA: TGTGCCAGCAGTCCGGGCCGGGGACAGGCAAACTCTGGGGCCAACGTCCTGACTTTC. Translating gives CASSPGRGQANSGANVLTF.

The V call is TRBV5-5, the J call TRBJ1-5; no reliable D call. The CDR3 spans 16 residues. Trimming cost V 3 bases and J 0 bases, with 13 bases left between them. Germline CDR1 SGHKS, CDR2 YYEKEE (reference sequence). The CDR3 coding sequence is TGTGCCAGCAGCTCCACGGGTCCTCTTAGCAATCAGCCCCAGCATTTT. It yields the protein CASSSTGPLSNQPQHF.

This clone was seen a single time. The J gene is TRBJ2-4, the V gene TRBV14; 8 positions agree with TRBD1. CDR1 is SGHDN, CDR2 FVKESK, per germline. With 0 bases clipped from V and 8 bases from J, the junction kept 6 bases outside the gene matches. This CDR3 region has 15 residues. For the CDR3, the DNA is TGTGCCAGCAGCCAAGATCGAGTCAGGGGGCACATTCAGTACTTC. Encoded protein: CASSQDRVRGHIQYF.

The chain joins TRBV19 to TRBJ2-1; TRBD2 matches 10 bases. V was clipped by 4 bases and J by 7 bases; unmatched bases: 7. In germline, CDR1 is LNHDA, CDR2 SQIVND (reference sequence). The CDR3 runs to 15 residues. CDR3 protein: CASSTPSGGRNEQFF. The CDR3, as DNA: TGTGCCAGTAGTACCCCTAGCGGGGGTAGGAATGAGCAGTTCTTC.

The chain couples TRBV4-1 to TRBJ1-3, with D possibly being TRBD1 (6 bases). The CDR3 contains 16 residues. Germline loops: CDR1 MGHRA, CDR2 YSYEKL. Deletions cut 6 bases from V and 0 bases from J, with 15 bases between. The CDR3, as DNA: TGCGCCAGCAGGGAACAGGGCAGCTCCTCTGGAAACACCATATATTTT. Its translation: CASREQGSSSGNTIYF.

The V gene is TRBV27, the J gene TRBJ2-1; 10 nucleotides align to TRBD2. Germline CDR1 MNHEY, CDR2 SMNVEV (reference sequence). There are 16 residues in the CDR3. Losses at the gene ends were 8 bases for V and 9 bases for J; bases not matched to a gene: 16. DNA for the CDR3: TGTGCCAGCGGGCGGGTAAGGAGCGGGGGGGCGGGTGAGCAGTTCTTC. Its translation: CASGRVRSGGAGEQFF.

The V and J genes are TRBV4-2 and TRBJ1-3, with D possibly matching TRBD1 (5 bases). Between the trimmed V and J ends, which lost 2 bases and 0 bases, there was a span of 8 bases. CDR3 size: 15 residues. CDR1 is LGHNA and CDR2 is YNFKEQ in the germline V gene. CDR3 residues: CASSQRQLSGNTIYF. DNA for the CDR3: TGTGCCAGCAGCCAACGACAGCTCTCTGGAAACACCATATATTTT.